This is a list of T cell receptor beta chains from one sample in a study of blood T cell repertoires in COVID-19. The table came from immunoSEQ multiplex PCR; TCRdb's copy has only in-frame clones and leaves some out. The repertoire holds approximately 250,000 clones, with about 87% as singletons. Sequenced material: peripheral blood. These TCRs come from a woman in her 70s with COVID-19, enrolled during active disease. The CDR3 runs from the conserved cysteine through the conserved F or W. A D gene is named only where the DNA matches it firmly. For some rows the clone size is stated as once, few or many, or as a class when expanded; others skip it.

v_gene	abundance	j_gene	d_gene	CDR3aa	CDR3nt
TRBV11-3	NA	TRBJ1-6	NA	CASSLVGLNSPLHF	TGTGCCAGCAGCTTAGTCGGACTTAATTCACCCCTCCACTTT
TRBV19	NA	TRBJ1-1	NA	CASSWHNTEAFF	TGTGCCAGTAGTTGGCACAACACTGAAGCTTTCTTT
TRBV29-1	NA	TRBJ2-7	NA	CSVERPAPGSYEQYF	TGCAGCGTTGAAAGGCCCGCCCCAGGGTCCTACGAGCAGTACTTC
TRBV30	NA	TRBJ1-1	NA	CAWSVPLTSTVTEAFF	TGTGCCTGGAGTGTACCCTTGACAAGTACGGTCACTGAAGCTTTCTTT
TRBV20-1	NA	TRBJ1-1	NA	CSAADILEAFF	TGCAGTGCCGCCGACATTCTTGAAGCTTTCTTT
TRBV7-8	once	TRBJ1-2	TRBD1	CASSRDRDGYTF	TGTGCCAGCAGCAGAGACAGGGATGGCTACACCTTC
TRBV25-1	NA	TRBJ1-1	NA	CASSGGFEAFF	TGTGCCAGCAGTGGAGGGTTTGAAGCTTTCTTT
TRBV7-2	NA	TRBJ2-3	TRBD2	CASSLAGTSGADTQYF	TGTGCCAGCAGCTTGGCCGGGACTAGCGGTGCAGATACGCAGTATTTT
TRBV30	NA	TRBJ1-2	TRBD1	CAWETGVRGYTF	TGTGCCTGGGAAACAGGGGTTCGGGGCTACACCTTC
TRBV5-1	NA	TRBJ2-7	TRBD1	CASSLRGTGSYEQYF	TGCGCCAGCAGCTTACGTGGGACAGGCTCCTACGAGCAGTACTTC